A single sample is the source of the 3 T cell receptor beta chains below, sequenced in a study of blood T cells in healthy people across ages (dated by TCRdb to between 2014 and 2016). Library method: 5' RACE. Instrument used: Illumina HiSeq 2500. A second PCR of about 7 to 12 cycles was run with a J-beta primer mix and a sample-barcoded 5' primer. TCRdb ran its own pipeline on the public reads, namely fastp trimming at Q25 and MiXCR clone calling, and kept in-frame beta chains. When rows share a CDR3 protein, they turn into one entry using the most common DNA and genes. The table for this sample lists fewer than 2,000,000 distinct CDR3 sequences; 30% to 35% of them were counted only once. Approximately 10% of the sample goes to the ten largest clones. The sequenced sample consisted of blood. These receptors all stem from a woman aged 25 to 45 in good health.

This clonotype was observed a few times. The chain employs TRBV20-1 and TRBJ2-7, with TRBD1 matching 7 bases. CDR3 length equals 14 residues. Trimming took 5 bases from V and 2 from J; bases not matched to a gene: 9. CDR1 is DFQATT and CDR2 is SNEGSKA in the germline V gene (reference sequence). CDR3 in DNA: TGCAGTGCTGAGGAGACAGGGAAACCCTACGAGCAGTACTTC. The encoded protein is CSAEETGKPYEQYF.

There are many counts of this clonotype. The CDR3, as DNA: TGTGCCAGCAGCCCCCAACTAGCTGATGAGCAGTTCTTC. Translating it yields CASSPQLADEQFF. This chain links TRBV3-1 with TRBJ2-1; D is possibly TRBD2 (6 bases). The V end was cut by 4 bases, the J end by 8 bases, with 12 bases between. CDR3 length: 13 amino acids. Germline assignment: CDR1 LGHDT and CDR2 YNNKEL (reference sequence).

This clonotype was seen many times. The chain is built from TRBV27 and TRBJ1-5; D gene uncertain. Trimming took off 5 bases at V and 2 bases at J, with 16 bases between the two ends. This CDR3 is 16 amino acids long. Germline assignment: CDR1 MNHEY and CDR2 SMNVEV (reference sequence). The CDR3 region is CASSKDYGVGNQPQHF. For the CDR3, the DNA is TGTGCCAGCAGTAAAGACTATGGGGTGGGCAATCAGCCCCAGCATTTT.